The source of this T cell receptor (beta chain) is a study of blood T cell repertoires in COVID-19. This table comes from immunoSEQ multiplex PCR, and its TCRdb copy is limited to in-frame clones, with some not included. The sample shows 260,000 or so clones, around 85% of them seen only once. This CDR3 has 16 residues. Germline CDR1 is SGHNT and CDR2 is YYREEE (reference sequence). The V segment lost 0 bases and the J segment 1 base; nucleotides outside the gene matches: 5. The sample was PBMCs or T cells enriched from blood (not recorded which). The rearrangement joins TRBV5-4 to TRBJ2-3; 7 bases line up with TRBD1. The TCR originated in a woman between 45 and 65 years old who had recovered from COVID-19. CDR3 amino acids: CASSLAPGTGTDTQYF. The DNA of the CDR3 is TGTGCCAGCAGCTTGGCCCCTGGGACAGGCACAGATACGCAGTATTTT.